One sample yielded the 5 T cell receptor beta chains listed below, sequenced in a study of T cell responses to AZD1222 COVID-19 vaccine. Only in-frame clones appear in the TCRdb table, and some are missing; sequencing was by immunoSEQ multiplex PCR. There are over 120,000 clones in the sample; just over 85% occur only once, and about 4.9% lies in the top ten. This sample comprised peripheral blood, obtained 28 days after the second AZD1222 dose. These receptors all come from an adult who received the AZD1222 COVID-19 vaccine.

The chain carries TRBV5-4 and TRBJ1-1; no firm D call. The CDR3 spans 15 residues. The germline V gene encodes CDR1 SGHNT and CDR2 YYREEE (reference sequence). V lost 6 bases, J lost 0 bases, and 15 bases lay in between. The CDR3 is CASTPSGRMNTEAFF. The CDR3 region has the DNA TGTGCCAGCACCCCAAGCGGGCGGATGAACACTGAAGCTTTCTTT.

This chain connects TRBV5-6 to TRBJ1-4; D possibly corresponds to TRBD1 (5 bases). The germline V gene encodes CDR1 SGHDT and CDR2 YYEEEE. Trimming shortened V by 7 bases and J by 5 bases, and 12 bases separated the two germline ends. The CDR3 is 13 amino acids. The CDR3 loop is CASESRANEKLFF. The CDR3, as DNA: TGTGCCAGCGAAAGCAGGGCGAATGAAAAACTGTTTTTT.

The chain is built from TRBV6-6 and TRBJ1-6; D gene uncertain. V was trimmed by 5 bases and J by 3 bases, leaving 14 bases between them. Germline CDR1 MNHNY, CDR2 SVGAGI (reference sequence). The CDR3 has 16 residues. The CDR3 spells CASSRPGEGYNSPLHF. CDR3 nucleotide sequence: TGTGCCAGCAGTCGTCCGGGCGAAGGCTATAATTCACCCCTCCACTTT.

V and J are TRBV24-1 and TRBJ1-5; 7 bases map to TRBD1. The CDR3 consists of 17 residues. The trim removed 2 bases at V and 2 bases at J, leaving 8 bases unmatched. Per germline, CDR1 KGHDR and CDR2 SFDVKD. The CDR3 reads CATSDSQGVGGNQPQHF. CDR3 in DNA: TGTGCCACCAGTGATTCTCAGGGGGTCGGGGGCAATCAGCCCCAGCATTTT.

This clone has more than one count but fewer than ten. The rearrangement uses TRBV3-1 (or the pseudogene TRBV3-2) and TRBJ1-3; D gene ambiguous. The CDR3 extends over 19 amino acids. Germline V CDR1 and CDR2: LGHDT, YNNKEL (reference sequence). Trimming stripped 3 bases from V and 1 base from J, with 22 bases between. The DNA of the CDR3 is TGTGCCAGCAGCCACAGTTCCGCCCGGACTCCTCAATCTGGAAACACCATATATTTT. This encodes CASSHSSARTPQSGNTIYF.